This entry concerns a single TCR beta chain. Its antigen is undetermined. The method was immunoSEQ multiplex PCR; TCRdb's version includes in-frame clones alone and lacks a portion of them. The sample records tens of thousands of clones, about four fifths being singletons. This entry comes from a study of lymphopenia after photon versus proton radiotherapy. Study-wide results and caveats: Better survival with proton therapy was suggested as possible, not demonstrated. Larger post-nadir TCR diversity loss correlated inversely with survival in deceased patients. Oligoclonal CD8+ Temra expansion after nadir drove photon patients' diversity drop. Under photons, naive T cells and diversity fell while effector/memory populations rose.

The sequencing here drew on peripheral blood, taken from a patient treated with photon-based radiotherapy. This clonotype originated in a man aged 50 or older with gastric cancer.

The CDR3 loop reads CASSPGHNAYNEQFF. The CDR3 DNA is TGTGCCAGTAGTCCGGGACACAACGCCTACAATGAGCAGTTCTTC. This chain uses TRBV19 with TRBJ2-1; D might be TRBD1 (6 bases). The CDR3 sequence is 15 residues long. CDR1 and CDR2 (germline): LNHDA, SQIVND (reference sequence). V was clipped by 5 bases and J by 2 bases, with 13 bases between them.